The 24 T cell receptor beta chains below all came from one sample that was sequenced in a study of T cells after yellow fever vaccination. TCRdb re-called the 5' RACE reads through MiXCR, storing one row per CDR3 protein. This table has approximately 510,000 distinct CDR3 sequences, less than 25% appearing once. The specimen comprised PBMCs, sampled roughly 23 days after the first yellow fever vaccination. These receptors all come from a man younger than 35 who received the YFV17D yellow fever vaccine.

The rearrangement joins TRBV4-1 to TRBJ1-1, with 7 bases that match TRBD1. Germline values: CDR1 MGHRA, CDR2 YSYEKL. This CDR3 region has 15 residues. V lost 10 bases and J lost 3; bases outside the gene matches: 14. The CDR3 protein is CATARARDSYTEAFF. The CDR3 DNA reads TGCGCCACCGCCCGGGCCCGGGACAGCTACACTGAAGCTTTCTTT.

This chain connects TRBV7-2 to TRBJ2-2, with 8 bases matching TRBD1. This CDR3 region has 17 residues. Germline lookup yields CDR1 SGHTA and CDR2 FQGNSA. The V gene end was trimmed by 0 bases and the J gene end by 5 bases; junction bases not matched to a gene: 8. CDR3 DNA sequence: TGTGCCAGCAGCTTAGCGTTCAGGGGGCGCCGGACCGGGGAGCTGTTTTTT. This encodes CASSLAFRGRRTGELFF.

The gene calls are TRBV15 and TRBJ2-5; D ambiguous. CDR3 length: 13 amino acids. Germline-derived CDR1 and CDR2 are LNHNV and YYDKDF (reference sequence). Trimming cost V 6 bases and J 4 bases, with 12 bases left between them. The CDR3 nucleotides read TGTGCCACCAGAAGGTCGGTAGGAGAGACCCAGTACTTC. It codes for CATRRSVGETQYF.

V is TRBV6-5 and J is TRBJ1-6, with a possible D match to TRBD1 (6 bases). The CDR3 covers 15 residues. The ends were cut back, 2 bases at V and 5 bases at J, with 10 bases in the middle. Germline V gene lookup returns CDR1 MNHEY and CDR2 SVGAGI. CDR3 sequence (DNA): TGTGCCAGCAGTTACATAGGGGGAGATAATTCACCCCTCCACTTT. It is translated as CASSYIGGDNSPLHF.

This clonotype was seen at least ten times. The chain combines TRBV9 with TRBJ2-7; 7 bases map to TRBD1. Looked up from germline, CDR1 is SGDLS and CDR2 is YYNGEE. The CDR3 length is 13 residues. V lost 3 bases, J lost 6 bases, and 6 bases stayed unmatched. CDR3 sequence: CASSAEGQREQYF. CDR3 nucleotides: TGTGCCAGCAGCGCAGAGGGACAGCGCGAGCAGTACTTC.

The rearrangement uses TRBV18 and TRBJ2-5; 9 bases map to TRBD2. Unmatched junction bases numbered 3, after V lost 3 bases and J lost 4 bases. The germline CDR1 and CDR2 sequences are KGHSH and LQKENI. The CDR3 runs to 14 residues. For the CDR3, the DNA is TGTGCCAGCTCACCGAGGCGGGAGGGAGAGACCCAGTACTTC. Its translation: CASSPRREGETQYF.

In DNA form, the CDR3 reads TGCAGCGCCTGGACAGGGCCAGGGGAGCTGTTTTTT. This encodes CSAWTGPGELFF. The chain has TRBV29-1 and TRBJ2-2, with TRBD1 matching over 8 bases. Germline CDR1 SQVTM, CDR2 ANQGSEA. The V gene end was trimmed by 7 bases and the J gene end by 8 bases; junction bases not matched to a gene: 6. The CDR3 covers 12 residues.

The chain carries TRBV2 and TRBJ2-7, with 14 nucleotides matching TRBD2. The CDR3 totals 17 residues. CDR1 is SNHLY, CDR2 FYNNEI, per germline. The V gene end was trimmed by 6 bases and the J gene end by 2 bases; junction bases not matched to a gene: 9. The CDR3 loop reads CASRYGLAGGFTYEQYF. The CDR3 DNA reads as TGTGCCAGCAGATACGGACTAGCGGGGGGCTTCACCTACGAGCAGTACTTC.

This clonotype was picked up many times. The chain couples TRBV6-4 to TRBJ2-1, with 8 bases that match TRBD2. This CDR3 spans 13 amino acids. Germline V gene sequence: CDR1 MRHNA, CDR2 SNTAGT. With V trimmed by 5 bases and J by 7 bases, 4 bases remained unmatched. This CDR3 is CASSIGLANEQFF. CDR3 DNA: TGTGCCAGCAGTATCGGACTAGCTAATGAGCAGTTCTTC.

This clonotype was counted many times. V gene TRBV27 combines with J gene TRBJ2-7; no clear D gene. CDR3 size: 13 residues. V gave up 5 bases and J gave up 1 base, with 9 bases separating them. The germline CDR1 and CDR2 sequences are MNHEY and SMNVEV (reference sequence). Here the CDR3 DNA reads TGTGCCAGCAGTGCTTCCGGTTCCTACGAGCAGTACTTC. Translating it yields CASSASGSYEQYF.

This clonotype was observed many times. The J gene is TRBJ2-3, the V gene TRBV6-5; D unclear. The CDR3 has 13 residues. Looked up from germline, CDR1 is MNHEY and CDR2 is SVGAGI. V was clipped by 6 bases and J by 1 base, with 8 bases between them. The CDR3 DNA sequence: TGTGCCAGCAGCAATCCCGGCACAGATACGCAGTATTTT. Its protein product is CASSNPGTDTQYF.

The chain couples TRBV11-2 to TRBJ2-3; 8 bases align to TRBD2. Germline CDR1 SGHAT, CDR2 FQNNGV. This CDR3 has 13 residues. J gave up 10 bases and V 4 bases, and 7 bases lay outside the gene matches. The CDR3 DNA is TGTGCCAGCAGCTCCGTCTGGCGGGGGGCGCAGTATTTT. Its translation is CASSSVWRGAQYF.

The J gene is TRBJ1-2, the V gene TRBV18; perhaps TRBD1 as D (6 bases). CDR1 is KGHSH and CDR2 is LQKENI in the germline V gene. The CDR3 contains 13 residues. Trimming removed 2 bases at V and 8 bases at J, with 12 bases between. CDR3 coding DNA: TGTGCCAGCTCACCAGCACAGGGTGAAGGCTACACCTTC. Its protein is CASSPAQGEGYTF.

This clonotype turned up a few times. This chain uses TRBV7-2 with TRBJ2-5; D not resolved. Germline V CDR1 and CDR2: SGHTA, FQGNSA. V was cut by 6 bases and J by 5 bases, with 16 bases left in between. The CDR3 loop spans 14 amino acids. The CDR3 DNA sequence: TGTGCCAGCAGTCAAATGGCCATTCTCGAGACCCAGTACTTC. The encoded protein is CASSQMAILETQYF.

This chain connects TRBV19 to TRBJ2-7; D tentatively reads TRBD1 or TRBD2 (5 bases each). Per germline, CDR1 LNHDA and CDR2 SQIVND (reference sequence). This CDR3 region has 15 residues. V dropped 5 bases and J dropped 0 bases, with 14 bases sitting between them. In DNA form, the CDR3 reads TGTGCCAGTAGTGGACGGGACCTTCACTCCTACGAGCAGTACTTC. This encodes CASSGRDLHSYEQYF. The full variable domain, with the rest looked up from reference TRBV19 and TRBJ2-7, is DGGITQSPKYLFRKEGQNVTLSCEQNLNHDAMYWYRQDPGQGLRLIYYSQIVNDFQKGDIAEGYSVSREKKESFPLTVTSAQKNPTAFYLCASSGRDLHSYEQYFGPGTRLTVT.

This clonotype was seen only a few times. This chain joins TRBV5-4 and TRBJ2-2; D gene unclear. Germline values: CDR1 SGHNT, CDR2 YYREEE (reference sequence). This CDR3 has 16 residues. V shed 4 bases and J shed 4 bases, with 17 bases lying between them. The CDR3 DNA follows: TGTGCCAGCAGCGCCCTCGCGGAATTGGGCACCGGGGAGCTGTTTTTT. Translation gives CASSALAELGTGELFF.

The genes are TRBV9 and TRBJ1-1, with 7 bases that match TRBD1. The junction had 6 bases not matched to a gene; V was cut back by 0 bases and J by 7 bases. Germline V gene data show CDR1 as SGDLS and CDR2 as YYNGEE. This CDR3 is built from 14 residues. For the CDR3, the DNA is TGTGCCAGCAGCGTAGGGCCAGGGGGTTTTGAAGCTTTCTTT. It codes for CASSVGPGGFEAFF.

This clonotype was seen a few times. The V gene is TRBV11-2, the J gene TRBJ1-6, with 8 bases matching TRBD1. Per germline, CDR1 SGHAT and CDR2 FQNNGV. The CDR3 contains 16 residues. The V segment lost 4 bases and the J segment 6 bases; nucleotides outside the gene matches: 8. The CDR3 DNA reads as TGTGCCAGCAGCTCAGCACTTGACAGGGGTAATTCACCCCTCCACTTT. This encodes CASSSALDRGNSPLHF.

The V gene is TRBV6-2 or TRBV6-3, the J gene TRBJ2-7; 8 nucleotides line up with TRBD2. CDR1 MNHEY and CDR2 SVGEGT come from the germline V gene. The CDR3 runs 16 residues. The junction had 9 bases not matched to a gene; V was cut back by 4 bases and J by 1 base. The CDR3 nucleotides read TGTGCCAGCAGTTCCCACAGCGGGGGAACGTCCTACGAGCAGTACTTC. Translated, it gives CASSSHSGGTSYEQYF.

This clonotype was recorded at least ten times. The gene calls are TRBV19 and TRBJ2-2; D gene unclear. V was trimmed by 6 bases and J by 4 bases, leaving 15 bases between them. Germline CDR1 LNHDA, CDR2 SQIVND (reference sequence). The CDR3 runs to 15 residues. The CDR3 DNA sequence: TGTGCCAGTAGATATAGGTTGGCGAGCACCGGGGAGCTGTTTTTT. Residues: CASRYRLASTGELFF.

The chain joins TRBV6-4 to TRBJ2-3; D possibly matches TRBD1 or TRBD2 (5 bases each). Trimming took 8 bases from V and 0 from J, leaving 15 bases between them. The CDR3 is 15 residues long. CDR1 is MRHNA, CDR2 SNTAGT, per germline. CDR3 DNA: TGTGCCAGCTCCGGCGAGGGGCGAAGCACAGATACGCAGTATTTT. Its translation is CASSGEGRSTDTQYF.

This clonotype was observed a handful of times. The V gene is TRBV7-2, the J gene TRBJ2-5; 10 bases line up with TRBD1. V gave up 8 bases and J gave up 5 bases; unmatched junction bases: 8. Germline V CDR1 and CDR2: SGHTA, FQGNSA. The CDR3 has 14 amino acids. For the CDR3, the DNA is TGTGCCAGCGCCGGGACAGGGGTTTGGGAGACCCAGTACTTC. This encodes CASAGTGVWETQYF.

J is TRBJ2-6 and V is TRBV11-1; 8 bases map to TRBD1. The J segment lost 0 bases and the V segment lost 5 bases, leaving 12 bases of the junction unmatched. The CDR3 has 19 amino acids. CDR1 SGHAT and CDR2 FQDESV come from the germline V gene (reference sequence). As DNA, the CDR3 is TGTGCCAGCAGCCCCGGTGACAGGGGACCCGTCTCTGGGGCCAACGTCCTGACTTTC. As protein: CASSPGDRGPVSGANVLTF.

This chain links TRBV6-1 with TRBJ2-7, with 7 nucleotides matching TRBD1. Losses at the gene ends were 2 bases for V and 1 base for J; bases not matched to a gene: 2. The CDR3 sequence is 14 residues long. CDR1 and CDR2 from the germline V gene are MNHNS and SASEGT. CDR3 DNA sequence: TGTGCCAGCAGTGAACAGGGGGAATCCTACGAGCAGTACTTC. This codes for CASSEQGESYEQYF.